This section outlines one T cell receptor (beta chain) sequence together with its context. Antigen specificity is unknown. This record comes from a study of shared clonotypes between healthy human individuals. Terminally differentiated effector memory CD45RA+ cells were excluded from the naive CD8 cells, which were CD45RO-negative and positively selected for CCR7. Healthy adults negative for HIV, lacking recent acute infections or vaccinations, served as donors. The assay was immunoSEQ multiplex PCR, and TCRdb's table has in-frame clones only and misses some. Of about 2.1 million clones listed, 90% to 95% are singletons. Findings of the study overall: Sequencing of the sorted subsets was shown by rarefaction to be incomplete despite large depth. Enrolling few donors narrowed the genetic and exposure-history diversity that was represented. Among non-shared clonotypes, generation probabilities were lower than among those shared by all four donors.

The J segment lost 5 bases and the V segment lost 3 bases, leaving 9 bases of the junction unmatched. Germline CDR1 is MNHEY and CDR2 is SMNVEV (reference sequence). The CDR3 sequence is 15 residues long. This TCR derives from a man aged 18-30 years in good health. Some clones in this sample may be carry-over from other donors' samples. Input material: naive CD8+ T cells from PBMCs. The V gene is TRBV27, the J gene TRBJ2-5; 7 bases align to TRBD2. CDR3 in DNA: TGTGCCAGCAGTTTCTCTGCGGGAGCTTGGGAGACCCAGTACTTC. This codes for CASSFSAGAWETQYF.